Presented here are 15 T cell receptor beta chains from one specimen sequenced in a study of T cells after yellow fever vaccination. TCRdb redid the calling of the 5' RACE reads with MiXCR, one entry per CDR3 protein. The table records more than 200,000 distinct CDR3 sequences, around 3.5% of them present only once. Here the sequenced sample was PBMCs, taken 15 days after the yellow fever booster vaccination. These receptor sequences come from a man between 18 and 35 years old who received the YFV17D yellow fever vaccine.

This clonotype was seen ten or more times. This sequence joins TRBV27 and TRBJ2-7, with 7 bases lining up with TRBD2. V was clipped by 3 bases and J by 0 bases; unmatched bases: 8. The CDR3 is 16 residues long. CDR1 MNHEY and CDR2 SMNVEV come from the germline V gene (reference sequence). The CDR3 sequence is CASSFEFGGSSYEQYF. The CDR3 DNA reads as TGTGCCAGCAGTTTTGAATTCGGGGGGAGCTCCTACGAGCAGTACTTC.

This clonotype was recorded at least ten times. This sequence joins TRBV20-1 and TRBJ2-2; 10 bases map to TRBD2. Germline CDR1 DFQATT, CDR2 SNEGSKA (reference sequence). With 5 bases clipped from V and 1 base from J, the junction kept 1 base outside the gene matches. The CDR3 runs to 14 residues. In nucleotides, the CDR3 is TGCAGTGCTGTAGCGGGGGGGAACACCGGGGAGCTGTTTTTT. Protein product: CSAVAGGNTGELFF.

At least ten counts were recorded for this clonotype. V usage is TRBV6-5 and J usage is TRBJ2-2; tentatively, D is TRBD1 (5 bases). The germline gives CDR1 MNHEY, CDR2 SVGAGI. The V end was cut by 9 bases, the J end by 3 bases, with 23 bases between. The CDR3 runs 17 residues. The CDR3 sequence is CARAWDKKDSDTGELFF. The CDR3, as DNA: TGTGCCAGGGCATGGGATAAGAAAGACAGCGACACCGGGGAGCTGTTTTTT.

This clonotype showed up just once. A much bigger clone sits one base away, suggesting this may be a read error. The CDR3 DNA follows: TGCAGTGCTAGAGATTGGGGGCACCGAGAGACCCAGTGCTTC. Its translation is CSARDWGHRETQCF. The rearrangement uses TRBV20-1 and TRBJ2-5, with a weak D call TRBD1 (6 bases). Germline V lookup: CDR1 DFQATT, CDR2 SNEGSKA (reference sequence). The CDR3 extends over 14 amino acids.

This chain links TRBV5-6 with TRBJ1-4; the D is unclear. The CDR3 consists of 15 residues. Deletions cut 2 bases from V and 10 bases from J, with 18 bases between. CDR1 and CDR2 (germline): SGHDT, YYEEEE. CDR3 region: CASSFGDLSTGKLFF. CDR3 in DNA: TGTGCCAGCAGCTTTGGGGATCTTAGTACGGGAAAACTGTTTTTT.

The chain carries TRBV14 and TRBJ2-5; D remains ambiguous. CDR1 is SGHDN and CDR2 is FVKESK in the germline V gene. Trimming cost V 0 bases and J 5 bases, with 16 bases left between them. The CDR3 loop spans 16 amino acids. This CDR3 reads CASSQDYSTSRETQYF. The CDR3 coding sequence is TGTGCCAGCAGCCAAGATTACTCGACTTCTAGGGAGACCCAGTACTTC. Variable domain in full (rest from reference TRBV14 and TRBJ2-5): EAGVTQFPSHSVIEKGQTVTLRCDPISGHDNLYWYRRVMGKEIKFLLHFVKESKQDESGMPNNRFLAERTGGTYSTLKVQPAELEDSGVYFCASSQDYSTSRETQYFGPGTRLLVL.

The table lists this clonotype with many counts. The chain uses TRBV7-2 and TRBJ2-3, with a weak D call TRBD1 (6 bases). V shed 5 bases and J shed 4 bases, with 10 bases lying between them. The germline V gene encodes CDR1 SGHTA and CDR2 FQGNSA. The CDR3 has 13 residues. The CDR3 DNA is TGTGCCAGCAGCCGGGGACATTCAGATACGCAGTATTTT. Residues: CASSRGHSDTQYF.

This clonotype was observed many times. The rearrangement links TRBV7-9 to TRBJ1-2, with 9 bases that match TRBD1. CDR1 is SEHNR and CDR2 is FQNEAQ in the germline V gene (reference sequence). Trimming at V came to 3 bases and at J to 4 bases, leaving 9 bases not matched to a gene. The CDR3 runs to 16 residues. For the CDR3, the DNA is TGTGCCAGCAGCTTCAGTTCACCGGGACAGGGCTATGGCTACACCTTC. This encodes CASSFSSPGQGYGYTF.

This clonotype was recorded at least ten times. The chain uses TRBV6-2 or TRBV6-3 and TRBJ2-7, with TRBD2 identical over 12 bases. The CDR3 has 17 residues. Looked up from germline, CDR1 is MNHEY and CDR2 is SVGEGT. Germline trimming cut 4 bases from V and 1 base from J; bases unmatched to any gene: 8. CDR3 residues: CASSSLTSGGISYEQYF. Written as DNA, the CDR3 is TGTGCCAGCAGTTCCCTCACTAGCGGGGGGATTTCCTACGAGCAGTACTTC.

This clonotype was counted at least ten times. The J gene is TRBJ1-1, the V gene TRBV6-1; D gene uncertain. The CDR3 covers 14 residues. The V and J ends lost 5 bases and 2 bases respectively, with 12 bases between them. The germline V gene encodes CDR1 MNHNS and CDR2 SASEGT. The CDR3 region is CASSTGPYNTEAFF. The DNA of the CDR3 is TGTGCCAGCAGTACCGGCCCGTACAACACTGAAGCTTTCTTT.

This clonotype was found many times. The V call is TRBV7-3, the J call TRBJ2-3; TRBD2 agrees at 8 bases. The V gene end was trimmed by 1 base and the J gene end by 1 base; junction bases not matched to a gene: 7. The CDR3 has 17 amino acids. Germline CDR1 is SGHTA and CDR2 is FQGTGA. The CDR3 spells CASSLKVSGDGTDTQYF. The CDR3 region has the DNA TGTGCCAGCAGCTTAAAGGTTAGCGGGGACGGCACAGATACGCAGTATTTT. Filled out from reference TRBV7-3 and TRBJ2-3, the complete variable domain reads GAGVSQTPSNKVTEKGKYVELRCDPISGHTALYWYRQSLGQGPEFLIYFQGTGAADDSGLPNDRFFAVRPEGSVSTLKIQRTERGDSAVYLCASSLKVSGDGTDTQYFGPGTRLTVL.

Ten or more counts support this clonotype. J is TRBJ2-5 and V is TRBV20-1, with 8 positions matching TRBD1. From germline, CDR1 is DFQATT and CDR2 SNEGSKA (reference sequence). The CDR3 contains 11 residues. V trimming: 6 bases; J trimming: 5 bases; junction bases outside the gene matches: 2. The CDR3 protein is CSAGQAETQYF. The CDR3 DNA sequence: TGCAGTGCGGGACAGGCGGAGACCCAGTACTTC.

The CDR3 coding sequence is TGTGCCAGCAGCGTTGTGGCTAGAGGGGTGGATGAGCAGTTCTTC. Amino acid sequence: CASSVVARGVDEQFF. The chain uses TRBV9 and TRBJ2-1; D tentatively reads TRBD1 or TRBD2 (5 bases each). V dropped 2 bases and J dropped 8 bases, with 17 bases sitting between them. The CDR3 has 15 residues. Germline V gives CDR1 SGDLS, CDR2 YYNGEE.

This clonotype occurred many times. This chain connects TRBV18 to TRBJ2-3; 9 bases map to TRBD2. Per the germline V gene, CDR1 is KGHSH and CDR2 is LQKENI. CDR3 length: 16 amino acids. The V segment lost 1 base and the J segment 2 bases; nucleotides outside the gene matches: 4. Written as DNA, the CDR3 is TGTGCCAGCTCACCACTGCGGGGGGGTTCCACAGATACGCAGTATTTT. The encoded protein is CASSPLRGGSTDTQYF.

This clonotype appeared many times. J is TRBJ2-1 and V is TRBV12-3 or TRBV12-4, with TRBD1 matching over 9 bases. This CDR3 region has 14 residues. Trimming took 6 bases from V and 7 from J; bases not matched to a gene: 7. CDR3 sequence (DNA): TGTGCCAGCAGATCCGGGACAGGGAGGAATGAGCAGTTCTTC. It translates to CASRSGTGRNEQFF.